The 17 T cell receptor beta chains below all came from one sample that was sequenced in a study of long-term antiretroviral therapy in people with HIV. Assay version v3.0 of immunoSEQ was used, and it was run at survey level. The repertoire was sequenced with immunoSEQ multiplex PCR; TCRdb's copy has only in-frame clones and lacks some. The data show 25,000 to 30,000 clones, 75% to 90% seen once. Material: unsorted PBMCs, obtained around 2.8 years after starting antiretroviral therapy. These TCRs come from a man aged 30 to 45 with HIV.

The chain joins TRBV7-6 to TRBJ1-3; no reliable D call. CDR1 SGHVS and CDR2 FNYEAQ come from the germline V gene. Trimming shortened V by 5 bases and J by 0 bases, and 14 bases separated the two germline ends. There are 16 residues in the CDR3. This chain's CDR3 is CASSAVDTHSGNTIYF. CDR3 bases: TGTGCCAGCAGCGCCGTTGACACTCACTCTGGAAACACCATATATTTT.

This sequence joins TRBV27 and TRBJ2-5, with TRBD1 identical over 8 bases. Germline CDR1 MNHEY, CDR2 SMNVEV (reference sequence). Germline trimming cut 2 bases from V and 6 bases from J; bases unmatched to any gene: 5. The CDR3 spans 14 residues. The CDR3 DNA follows: TGTGCCAGCAGTTTACCGGACAGGGCTAAGACCCAGTACTTC. It translates to CASSLPDRAKTQYF.

The gene calls are TRBV5-8 and TRBJ2-1, with D tentatively TRBD2 (5 bases). V was trimmed by 6 bases and J by 9 bases, leaving 16 bases between them. CDR1 and CDR2 (germline): SGHTS, YDEGEE. The CDR3 consists of 13 residues. The CDR3 reads CASIPTGFREQFF. The CDR3 DNA is TGTGCCAGCATACCTACGGGATTTCGTGAGCAGTTCTTC.

The chain has TRBV25-1 and TRBJ1-2; 7 bases are a match to TRBD1. The ends lost 7 bases at V and 8 bases at J; junction bases unmatched: 4. CDR3 length: 11 residues. Germline CDR1 is MGHDK and CDR2 is SYGVNS. The CDR3 here is CASKGQRGYTF. CDR3 nucleotides: TGTGCCAGCAAGGGACAGAGGGGCTACACCTTC.

The chain joins TRBV5-1 to TRBJ2-7; the match to TRBD2 covers 8 bases. Germline V CDR1 and CDR2: SGHRS, YFSETQ. The CDR3 extends over 17 amino acids. V dropped 0 bases and J dropped 1; count of bases not matched to a gene: 9. The CDR3 nucleotides are TGCGCCAGCAGCTTGGTTCCCTTTACTAGCGGTTCCTACGAGCAGTACTTC. This gives the protein CASSLVPFTSGSYEQYF.

This chain uses TRBV5-4 with TRBJ2-3, with D maybe TRBD2 (5 bases). The CDR3 length is 13 residues. Germline V gene lookup returns CDR1 SGHNT and CDR2 YYREEE (reference sequence). V was shortened by 5 bases and J by 2 bases, with 9 bases between the two germline ends. CDR3 DNA sequence: TGTGCCAGCAGGGAGGTGCCCACAGATACGCAGTATTTT. Amino acid sequence: CASREVPTDTQYF.

V usage is TRBV19 and J usage is TRBJ2-2; no reliable D call. The CDR3 extends over 14 amino acids. Deletions cut 7 bases from V and 0 bases from J, with 9 bases between. Germline CDR1 LNHDA, CDR2 SQIVND (reference sequence). CDR3 DNA: TGTGCCAGTACAAGGTACGCGAACACCGGGGAGCTGTTTTTT. Translation gives CASTRYANTGELFF.

This clone was seen just once. V gene TRBV6-1 combines with J gene TRBJ1-1; 8 bases align to TRBD1. Germline values: CDR1 MNHNS, CDR2 SASEGT. V was pared by 2 bases and J by 0 bases, with 2 bases of the junction left unmatched. This CDR3 is 15 amino acids long. This CDR3 is CASSERTGLNTEAFF. As DNA, the CDR3 is TGTGCCAGCAGTGAAAGGACAGGGTTGAACACTGAAGCTTTCTTT.

The CDR3 spells CALGRGSSYNEQFF. CDR3 DNA: TGTGCCCTCGGGAGGGGTAGCTCCTACAATGAGCAGTTCTTC. This chain joins TRBV30 and TRBJ2-1; TRBD2 matches at 8 bases. With V trimmed by 8 bases and J by 0 bases, 6 bases remained unmatched. From germline, CDR1 is GTSNPN and CDR2 SVGIG (reference sequence). The CDR3 covers 14 residues.

The CDR3 DNA is TGTGCCATCAGTGAGTCGAGGGACAGTACCGTGGATACGCAGTATTTT. Translating it yields CAISESRDSTVDTQYF. The chain joins TRBV10-3 to TRBJ2-3; TRBD1 agrees at 7 bases. CDR3 length equals 16 residues. The V and J ends lost 0 bases and 6 bases, in that order; junction bases with no gene match: 9. Germline V gives CDR1 ENHRY, CDR2 SYGVKD.

The V gene is TRBV5-1, the J gene TRBJ2-7; no clear D gene. The V end was cut by 0 bases, the J end by 7 bases, with 8 bases between. CDR3 length equals 12 residues. Germline loops: CDR1 SGHRS, CDR2 YFSETQ. The CDR3 sequence is CASSLGKVEQYF. Written as DNA, the CDR3 is TGCGCCAGCAGCTTGGGAAAAGTGGAGCAGTACTTC.

V and J are TRBV10-2 and TRBJ2-5; 7 nucleotides match TRBD2. V gave up 5 bases and J gave up 4 bases; unmatched junction bases: 4. CDR1 WSHSY and CDR2 SAAADI come from the germline V gene. The CDR3 spans 13 residues. This CDR3 reads CASSWTRPETQYF. The CDR3 DNA reads as TGCGCCAGCAGTTGGACTAGGCCAGAGACCCAGTACTTC.

This clone came up a few times. This rearrangement joins TRBV7-7 to TRBJ2-2; D not resolved. Germline assignment: CDR1 SSHAT and CDR2 FNYEAQ (reference sequence). Trimming removed 0 bases at V and 6 bases at J, with 8 bases between. This CDR3 has 14 residues. The CDR3: CASSLALGSGELFF. Written as DNA, the CDR3 is TGTGCCAGCAGCTTAGCCCTTGGGTCCGGGGAGCTGTTTTTT. The full variable domain, rest sourced from reference TRBV7-7 and TRBJ2-2, is GAGVSQSPRYKVTKRGQDVTLRCDPISSHATLYWYQQALGQGPEFLTYFNYEAQPDKSGLPSDRFSAERPEGSISTLTIQRTEQRDSAMYRCASSLALGSGELFFGEGSRLTVL.

The rearrangement links TRBV7-9 to TRBJ2-3; the match to TRBD1 covers 7 bases. This CDR3 comprises 14 residues. Losses at the gene ends were 4 bases for V and 4 bases for J; bases not matched to a gene: 5. Germline lookup yields CDR1 SEHNR and CDR2 FQNEAQ (reference sequence). CDR3 coding DNA: TGTGCCAGCAGCTCACAGGGGTCCCCAGATACGCAGTATTTT. Translated: CASSSQGSPDTQYF.

The rearrangement joins TRBV28 to TRBJ2-3; D uncertain. Deletions cut 5 bases from V and 6 bases from J, with 9 bases between. Germline V CDR1 and CDR2: MDHEN, SYDVKM. The CDR3 is made up of 12 amino acids. The CDR3, as DNA: TGTGCCAGCAGTCTACTACTTGATACGCAGTATTTT. Translated: CASSLLLDTQYF.

The V call is TRBV27, the J call TRBJ1-1, with D possibly matching TRBD1 (5 bases). The CDR3 consists of 13 residues. Trimming took off 0 bases at V and 13 bases at J, with 15 bases between the two ends. Per germline, CDR1 MNHEY and CDR2 SMNVEV (reference sequence). The CDR3 coding sequence is TGTGCCAGCAGTTTATCTGGAACCAGGGAGCTTTTCTTT. This encodes CASSLSGTRELFF.

The V and J genes are TRBV7-9 and TRBJ2-2; D may correspond to TRBD1 or TRBD2 (5 bases each). The V and J ends lost 7 bases and 0 bases respectively, with 12 bases between them. Per the germline V gene, CDR1 is SEHNR and CDR2 is FQNEAQ (reference sequence). CDR3 length equals 15 residues. This CDR3 reads CASIKGTANTGELFF. The CDR3 region has the DNA TGTGCCAGCATCAAGGGGACCGCGAACACCGGGGAGCTGTTTTTT.